This section outlines one TCR beta chain sequence together with its context. The sample originates from a study of cytomegalovirus exposure and HLA in healthy donors. CDR3 length equals 21 residues. In germline, CDR1 is LGHNA, CDR2 YSLEER. V shed 0 bases and J 0 bases; nucleotides not matched to a gene: 18. PCR was performed using 60 Vbeta and 13 Jbeta primers. The method was immunoSEQ multiplex PCR; TCRdb's version includes in-frame clones alone and lacks a portion of them. The data hold 85,000 to 95,000 clones, with approximately 7.6% observed a single time. The specimen sequenced was PBMCs. The sequence came from a man aged 50 to 60 in good health and CMV-seronegative. The chain joins TRBV4-3 to TRBJ2-3; the match to TRBD2 covers 7 bases. CDR3 bases: TGCGCCAGCAGCCAAGATAGGCCGAGCGGGAATATCGTGTCTAGCACAGATACGCAGTATTTT. It codes for CASSQDRPSGNIVSSTDTQYF.